The rows below give T cell receptor beta chains drawn from one sample of a study of blood T cell repertoires in COVID-19. TCRdb's copy holds only in-frame clones and misses some; the assay was immunoSEQ multiplex PCR. The table lists about 150,000 clones, about three quarters of them singletons. Sequencing was performed on peripheral blood. These receptors came from an older man with acute or convalescent COVID-19. CDR3s include the opening cysteine and the closing phenylalanine or tryptophan. A D gene is named only where the DNA matches it firmly. Some rows have no size entry. The others give once, few or many, or a class for an expanded clone.

CDR3 protein: CASRGAPAVTEAFF
CDR3 DNA: TGCGCCAGCAGGGGGGCGCCAGCCGTCACTGAAGCTTTCTTT
D gene: .
clone size: .
J gene: TRBJ1-1
V gene: TRBV4-1

CDR3 protein: CASSLNRERETQYF
CDR3 DNA: TGTGCCAGCAGTTTAAACAGGGAAAGGGAGACCCAGTACTTC
D gene: .
clone size: .
J gene: TRBJ2-5
V gene: TRBV27

CDR3 protein: CASSPQGYTEAFF
CDR3 DNA: TGTGCCAGCAGTCCACAGGGATACACTGAAGCTTTCTTT
D gene: .
clone size: once
J gene: TRBJ1-1
V gene: TRBV2

CDR3 protein: CASRLGSSGAFF
CDR3 DNA: TGTGCCAGCCGACTCGGCTCAAGCGGAGCTTTCTTT
D gene: .
clone size: .
J gene: TRBJ1-1
V gene: TRBV6-6

CDR3 protein: CASSIGRRGFTDTQYF
CDR3 DNA: TGTGCCAGTAGTATAGGTAGGAGGGGTTTCACAGATACGCAGTATTTT
D gene: .
clone size: .
J gene: TRBJ2-3
V gene: TRBV19

CDR3 protein: CASSLSRGGNSPLHF
CDR3 DNA: TGTGCCAGCAGTCTAAGTAGGGGGGGCAATTCACCCCTCCACTTT
D gene: .
clone size: .
J gene: TRBJ1-6
V gene: TRBV6-5

CDR3 protein: CASSYLPSGGADTQYF
CDR3 DNA: TGTGCCAGCAGTTACTTACCTAGCGGGGGTGCAGATACGCAGTATTTT
D gene: TRBD2
clone size: .
J gene: TRBJ2-3
V gene: TRBV6-5

CDR3 protein: CASSGGTGYPNEKLFF
CDR3 DNA: TGCGCCAGCAGCGGGGGGACAGGGTACCCTAATGAAAAACTGTTTTTT
D gene: TRBD1
clone size: .
J gene: TRBJ1-4
V gene: TRBV5-1

CDR3 protein: CASGLGGGNTIYF
CDR3 DNA: TGTGCCAGCGGCCTAGGAGGTGGAAACACCATATATTTT
D gene: .
clone size: .
J gene: TRBJ1-3
V gene: TRBV12-3/TRBV12-4

CDR3 protein: CASSTAAGREAFF
CDR3 DNA: TGTGCCAGCAGTACGGCAGCAGGGCGTGAAGCTTTCTTT
D gene: .
clone size: .
J gene: TRBJ1-1
V gene: TRBV6-4

CDR3 protein: CASSKSGSGNDEQFF
CDR3 DNA: TGTGCCAGCAGTAAATCCGGGTCAGGGAACGATGAGCAGTTCTTC
D gene: .
clone size: .
J gene: TRBJ2-1
V gene: TRBV5-6

CDR3 protein: CATSRVDSYEKLFF
CDR3 DNA: TGTGCCACCAGCAGAGTGGACAGCTACGAAAAACTGTTTTTT
D gene: .
clone size: .
J gene: TRBJ1-4
V gene: TRBV15

CDR3 protein: CAWSYSLNQPQHF
CDR3 DNA: TGTGCCTGGAGCTACAGCCTCAATCAGCCCCAGCATTTT
D gene: .
clone size: .
J gene: TRBJ1-5
V gene: TRBV30

CDR3 protein: CASSSGQPNQPQHF
CDR3 DNA: TGTGCCAGCAGTTCGGGACAGCCTAATCAGCCCCAGCATTTT
D gene: TRBD1
clone size: .
J gene: TRBJ1-5
V gene: TRBV6-6

CDR3 protein: CASSFAEHTDTQYF
CDR3 DNA: TGCGCCAGCAGCTTCGCGGAACACACAGATACGCAGTATTTT
D gene: .
clone size: few
J gene: TRBJ2-3
V gene: TRBV5-1

CDR3 protein: CASSFRTTNYNEQFF
CDR3 DNA: TGTGCCAGCAGCTTTCGGACTACTAACTACAATGAGCAGTTCTTC
D gene: .
clone size: .
J gene: TRBJ2-1
V gene: TRBV11-2

CDR3 protein: CATDRGPNTEAFF
CDR3 DNA: TGTGCCACTGACAGGGGTCCGAACACTGAAGCTTTCTTT
D gene: TRBD1
clone size: .
J gene: TRBJ1-1
V gene: TRBV12-3/TRBV12-4

CDR3 protein: CASSLGQGGGNGYTF
CDR3 DNA: TGTGCCAGCAGCTTAGGGCAGGGAGGAGGGAATGGCTACACCTTC
D gene: .
clone size: .
J gene: TRBJ1-2
V gene: TRBV5-6

CDR3 protein: CAISTRETGVHGYTF
CDR3 DNA: TGTGCCATCAGTACCCGGGAAACTGGCGTTCATGGCTACACCTTC
D gene: .
clone size: .
J gene: TRBJ1-2
V gene: TRBV10-3

CDR3 protein: CASRVDREGTEAFF
CDR3 DNA: TGTGCCAGCAGGGTGGACAGGGAGGGGACTGAAGCTTTCTTT
D gene: TRBD1
clone size: few
J gene: TRBJ1-1
V gene: TRBV2

CDR3 protein: CASSPGGGAATGELFF
CDR3 DNA: TGCGCCAGCAGTCCTGGCGGGGGGGCCGCCACCGGGGAGCTGTTTTTT
D gene: TRBD2
clone size: once
J gene: TRBJ2-2
V gene: TRBV5-1

CDR3 protein: CASSSGTGGTEAFF
CDR3 DNA: TGCGCCAGCAGCTCGGGGACAGGGGGCACTGAAGCTTTCTTT
D gene: TRBD1
clone size: .
J gene: TRBJ1-1
V gene: TRBV5-1

CDR3 protein: CASSPRTGGNQPQHF
CDR3 DNA: TGTGCCAGCAGCCCTAGGACAGGGGGGAATCAGCCCCAGCATTTT
D gene: TRBD1
clone size: .
J gene: TRBJ1-5
V gene: TRBV5-6

CDR3 protein: CASSVGLSGVNTEAFF
CDR3 DNA: TGTGCCAGCAGCGTAGGTCTGTCAGGGGTTAACACTGAAGCTTTCTTT
D gene: .
clone size: .
J gene: TRBJ1-1
V gene: TRBV9

CDR3 protein: CASSQGRGPYNSPLHF
CDR3 DNA: TGTGCCAGCAGCCAAGGCAGGGGGCCATATAATTCACCCCTCCACTTT
D gene: TRBD1
clone size: .
J gene: TRBJ1-6
V gene: TRBV14

CDR3 protein: CASRGDRIDQPQHF
CDR3 DNA: TGTGCCAGCAGAGGAGACAGGATAGATCAGCCCCAGCATTTT
D gene: .
clone size: .
J gene: TRBJ1-5
V gene: TRBV7-9

CDR3 protein: CASSLATGVQGVLSPLHF
CDR3 DNA: TGCGCCAGCAGCTTGGCCACTGGTGTCCAGGGGGTCCTGTCACCCCTCCACTTT
D gene: TRBD1
clone size: .
J gene: TRBJ1-6
V gene: TRBV5-1

CDR3 protein: CASSLPAGQSYEQYF
CDR3 DNA: TGTGCCAGCAGCTTACCCGCAGGACAATCCTACGAGCAGTACTTC
D gene: .
clone size: many
J gene: TRBJ2-7
V gene: TRBV5-4

CDR3 protein: CATSRTGAETDTQYF
CDR3 DNA: TGTGCCACCAGCAGGACAGGGGCGGAGACAGATACGCAGTATTTT
D gene: TRBD1
clone size: once
J gene: TRBJ2-3
V gene: TRBV15

CDR3 protein: CASSRRGEETQYF
CDR3 DNA: TGTGCCAGCAGCAGACGGGGGGAAGAGACCCAGTACTTC
D gene: TRBD2
clone size: .
J gene: TRBJ2-5
V gene: TRBV5-4

CDR3 protein: CASTPDRINTEAFF
CDR3 DNA: TGTGCCAGTACCCCGGACAGGATTAACACTGAAGCTTTCTTT
D gene: TRBD1
clone size: .
J gene: TRBJ1-1
V gene: TRBV19

CDR3 protein: CATSRDLGTGGTEAFF
CDR3 DNA: TGTGCCACCAGCAGAGACCTTGGGACAGGGGGGACTGAAGCTTTCTTT
D gene: TRBD1
clone size: .
J gene: TRBJ1-1
V gene: TRBV15

CDR3 protein: CASSDWGLSEQYF
CDR3 DNA: TGTGCCAGCAGCGATTGGGGGCTCAGCGAGCAGTACTTC
D gene: .
clone size: .
J gene: TRBJ2-7
V gene: TRBV6-5

CDR3 protein: CASTSRPKGTEAFF
CDR3 DNA: TGTGCCAGCACCTCCAGGCCGAAGGGGACTGAAGCTTTCTTT
D gene: .
clone size: .
J gene: TRBJ1-1
V gene: TRBV6-5

CDR3 protein: CATERGTIATNEKLFF
CDR3 DNA: TGTGCCACCGAAAGGGGGACCATCGCAACTAATGAAAAACTGTTTTTT
D gene: .
clone size: once
J gene: TRBJ1-4
V gene: TRBV2

CDR3 protein: CASSLGNRGETQYF
CDR3 DNA: TGCGCCAGCAGCTTGGGAAACAGGGGAGAGACCCAGTACTTC
D gene: TRBD1
clone size: .
J gene: TRBJ2-5
V gene: TRBV5-1

CDR3 protein: CASIPSGNEKLFF
CDR3 DNA: TGTGCCAGCATCCCGTCGGGTAATGAAAAACTGTTTTTT
D gene: .
clone size: .
J gene: TRBJ1-4
V gene: TRBV9

CDR3 protein: CASSRGQGRPEAFF
CDR3 DNA: TGTGCCAGCAGCCGGGGACAGGGGCGGCCTGAAGCTTTCTTT
D gene: TRBD1
clone size: .
J gene: TRBJ1-1
V gene: TRBV7-2

CDR3 protein: CASSPLGVQETQYF
CDR3 DNA: TGTGCCAGCAGTCCGTTAGGGGTTCAGGAGACCCAGTACTTC
D gene: .
clone size: .
J gene: TRBJ2-5
V gene: TRBV27

CDR3 protein: CASRIDSTGELFF
CDR3 DNA: TGTGCCAGCAGAATCGACAGCACCGGGGAGCTGTTTTTT
D gene: .
clone size: .
J gene: TRBJ2-2
V gene: TRBV12-3/TRBV12-4

CDR3 protein: CASSRDDRLNTEAFF
CDR3 DNA: TGCGCCAGCAGCCGGGACGACAGGTTGAACACTGAAGCTTTCTTT
D gene: .
clone size: .
J gene: TRBJ1-1
V gene: TRBV4-1

CDR3 protein: CASSPGEGGPNTGELFF
CDR3 DNA: TGTGCCAGTAGTCCTGGGGAGGGGGGCCCGAACACCGGGGAGCTGTTTTTT
D gene: .
clone size: few
J gene: TRBJ2-2
V gene: TRBV19

CDR3 protein: CSVAKSEQPYNYGYTF
CDR3 DNA: TGCAGCGTTGCGAAGTCGGAACAGCCTTATAACTATGGCTACACCTTC
D gene: .
clone size: .
J gene: TRBJ1-2
V gene: TRBV29-1

CDR3 protein: CSVVAAGRSYNEQFF
CDR3 DNA: TGCAGCGTCGTCGCGGCGGGGCGCTCCTACAATGAGCAGTTCTTC
D gene: .
clone size: .
J gene: TRBJ2-1
V gene: TRBV29-1

CDR3 protein: CASRPLRGGDQPQHF
CDR3 DNA: TGTGCCAGTAGACCCCTTAGGGGTGGGGATCAGCCCCAGCATTTT
D gene: .
clone size: .
J gene: TRBJ1-5
V gene: TRBV19

CDR3 protein: CASSLAGGRSDEQFF
CDR3 DNA: TGTGCCAGCAGTTTAGCGGGGGGCCGGTCGGATGAGCAGTTCTTC
D gene: TRBD2
clone size: .
J gene: TRBJ2-1
V gene: TRBV6-2/TRBV6-3

CDR3 protein: CASSSTDRNQPQHF
CDR3 DNA: TGTGCCAGCAGCTCTACCGACAGGAATCAGCCCCAGCATTTT
D gene: .
clone size: .
J gene: TRBJ1-5
V gene: TRBV6-5

CDR3 protein: CASGTGTYEKLFF
CDR3 DNA: TGTGCCAGCGGGACAGGGACTTATGAAAAACTGTTTTTT
D gene: TRBD1
clone size: .
J gene: TRBJ1-4
V gene: TRBV6-5

CDR3 protein: CASSLNGGSYEQYF
CDR3 DNA: TGTGCCAGCAGCTTAAACGGAGGGAGCTACGAGCAGTACTTC
D gene: .
clone size: .
J gene: TRBJ2-7
V gene: TRBV13

CDR3 protein: CASSVDQGTEAFF
CDR3 DNA: TGTGCCAGCAGCGTAGATCAGGGAACTGAAGCTTTCTTT
D gene: .
clone size: .
J gene: TRBJ1-1
V gene: TRBV9

CDR3 protein: CASSQDPGAYNSPLHF
CDR3 DNA: TGTGCCAGCAGCCAAGATCCAGGGGCCTATAATTCACCCCTCCACTTT
D gene: .
clone size: .
J gene: TRBJ1-6
V gene: TRBV4-2

CDR3 protein: CASSLEGLAGETQYF
CDR3 DNA: TGCGCCAGCAGCTTGGAAGGACTAGCGGGAGAGACCCAGTACTTC
D gene: TRBD2
clone size: .
J gene: TRBJ2-5
V gene: TRBV5-1